This T cell receptor (beta chain) appears in the sequencing data of a study of T cells in Graves' hyperthyroidism and ophthalmopathy. Amplification of TCR beta CDR3 regions used RNA as the template. First-round RT-PCR with HTBI primers amplified the TCR CDR3 region. Via MiXCR, TCRdb re-called the multiplex PCR reads, giving one row per CDR3 protein. The data contain roughly 250,000 distinct CDR3 sequences, approximately 14% of them singletons. The germline gives CDR1 SGHAT, CDR2 FQNNGV. The CDR3 has 13 amino acids. V trimming: 5 bases; J trimming: 10 bases; junction bases outside the gene matches: 9. The sequence was obtained from a woman in her thirties or forties with Graves' hyperthyroidism that later progressed to Graves' ophthalmopathy. The sample comprised blood. The J gene is TRBJ2-3, the V gene TRBV11-2; 7 positions agree with TRBD1. CDR3 in DNA: TGTGCCAGCAGCCCTAACCCCCAGGGGGCGCAGTATTTT. Translation: CASSPNPQGAQYF.